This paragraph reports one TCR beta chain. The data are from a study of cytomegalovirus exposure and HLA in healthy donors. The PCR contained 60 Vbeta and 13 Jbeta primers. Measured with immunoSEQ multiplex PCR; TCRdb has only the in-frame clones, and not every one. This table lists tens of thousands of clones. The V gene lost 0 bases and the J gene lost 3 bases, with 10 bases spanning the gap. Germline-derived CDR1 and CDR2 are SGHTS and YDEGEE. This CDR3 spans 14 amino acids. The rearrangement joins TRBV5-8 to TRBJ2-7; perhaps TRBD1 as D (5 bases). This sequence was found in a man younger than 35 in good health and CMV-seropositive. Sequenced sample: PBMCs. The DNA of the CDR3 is TGTGCCAGCAGCTTGGACGTGACAGACTACGAGCAGTACTTC. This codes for CASSLDVTDYEQYF.